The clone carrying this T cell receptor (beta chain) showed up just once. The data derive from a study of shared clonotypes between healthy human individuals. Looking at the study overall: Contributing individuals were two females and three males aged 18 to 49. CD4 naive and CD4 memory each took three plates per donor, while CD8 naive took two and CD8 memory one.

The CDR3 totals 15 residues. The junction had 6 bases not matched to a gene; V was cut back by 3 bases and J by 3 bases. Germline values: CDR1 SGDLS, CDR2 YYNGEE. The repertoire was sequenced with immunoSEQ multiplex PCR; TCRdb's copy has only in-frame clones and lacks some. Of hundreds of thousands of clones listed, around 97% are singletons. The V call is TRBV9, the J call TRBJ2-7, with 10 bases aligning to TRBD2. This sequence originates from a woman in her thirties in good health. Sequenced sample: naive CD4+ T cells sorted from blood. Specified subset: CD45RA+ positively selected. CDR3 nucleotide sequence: TGTGCCAGCAGCGCCCGGACTAGCGGACTCTACGAGCAGTACTTC. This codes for CASSARTSGLYEQYF.